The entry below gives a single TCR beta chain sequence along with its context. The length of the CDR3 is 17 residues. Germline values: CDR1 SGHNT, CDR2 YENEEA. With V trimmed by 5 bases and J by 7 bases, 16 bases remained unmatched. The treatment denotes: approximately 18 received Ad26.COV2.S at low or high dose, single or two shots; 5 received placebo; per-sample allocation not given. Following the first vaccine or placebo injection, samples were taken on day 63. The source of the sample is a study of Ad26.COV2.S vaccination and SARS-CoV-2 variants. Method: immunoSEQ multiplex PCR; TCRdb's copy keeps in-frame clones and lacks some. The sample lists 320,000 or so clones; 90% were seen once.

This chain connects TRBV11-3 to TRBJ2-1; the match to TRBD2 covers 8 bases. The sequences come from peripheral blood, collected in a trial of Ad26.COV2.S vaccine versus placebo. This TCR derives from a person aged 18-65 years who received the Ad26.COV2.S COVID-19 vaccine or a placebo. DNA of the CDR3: TGTGCCAGCAGCCCCCGCTGGACTAGCCCCCCATGGAATGAGCAGTTCTTC. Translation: CASSPRWTSPPWNEQFF.